This TCR beta chain was captured by sequencing in a study of CD8+ T cells in alopecia areata. Study background: Those treated were given oral tofacitinib at 5 to 10 mg twice daily. Study conclusions and caveats: The study found that many expanded lesional clones persisted in scalp and blood during tofacitinib. Among patients, TCR sharing was less clear than in mice, a difference possibly due in part to HLA diversity in the patient population.

After isolation, RNA underwent reverse transcription to generate cDNA as the sequencing template. TCRdb's table, derived via immunoSEQ multiplex PCR, lists solely in-frame clones and lacks some. The sample carries roughly 200,000 clones, roughly 50% recorded once. Indicated treatment: oral pan-JAK inhibitor, 5-10 mg twice daily. Starting from PBMCs, sorting isolated CD4+ and CD8+ T cells. Germline V gene lookup returns CDR1 SQVTM and CDR2 ANQGSEA. The CDR3 sequence is 12 residues long. The V end was cut by 6 bases, the J end by 2 bases, with 10 bases between. The table lists this clone with a few counts. No antigen is known for it. This specimen includes other DNA sequences encoding the same CDR3.

The genes are TRBV29-1 and TRBJ1-2; D remains unclear. The receptor comes from a human donor with alopecia areata. Sequenced material: CD8+ T cells sorted from blood, taken at week 24, from a patient treated with tofacitinib. The CDR3 is CSVRTENYGYTF. CDR3 coding DNA: TGCAGCGTCCGGACGGAGAACTATGGCTACACCTTC.